The next 20 T cell receptor beta chains were all read from a single sample in a study of shared clonotypes between healthy human individuals. The method was immunoSEQ multiplex PCR; TCRdb's version includes in-frame clones alone and lacks a portion of them. The sample lists 1,500,000 or so clones, about 98.5% seen once, with approximately 0.38% in the top ten. Sequencing was done on a sample of naive CD4+ T cells sorted from blood. Specified subset: CD45RA+ positively selected. The receptors derive from a man aged 30-40 years in good health.

The chain carries TRBV5-4 and TRBJ2-2; TRBD1 might be the D (5 bases). Trimming stripped 0 bases from V and 2 bases from J, with 8 bases between. Germline lookup yields CDR1 SGHNT and CDR2 YYREEE (reference sequence). The CDR3 is 15 residues long. CDR3 residues: CASSLAGLNTGELFF. The CDR3 DNA is TGTGCCAGCAGCTTGGCAGGGCTAAACACCGGGGAGCTGTTTTTT.

The chain recombines TRBV14 with TRBJ1-1, with a tentative D call TRBD1 (5 bases). Per the germline V gene, CDR1 is SGHDN and CDR2 is FVKESK. V was trimmed by 4 bases and J by 5 bases, leaving 23 bases between them. This CDR3 spans 17 amino acids. In DNA, the CDR3 is TGTGCCAGCAGCCTCCTCCCGGGACCCGTCGGAAGGACTGAAGCTTTCTTT. Translated: CASSLLPGPVGRTEAFF.

V usage is TRBV11-2 and J usage is TRBJ2-7; perhaps TRBD1 as D (5 bases). V was trimmed by 5 bases and J by 2 bases, leaving 16 bases between them. This CDR3 spans 15 amino acids. CDR1 and CDR2 from the germline V gene are SGHAT and FQNNGV. The CDR3 is CASSVTGHFTYEQYF. The CDR3 DNA reads as TGTGCCAGCAGCGTTACCGGACACTTCACCTACGAGCAGTACTTC. Combining the CDR3 with reference TRBV11-2 and TRBJ2-7 gives the whole variable domain EAGVAQSPRYKIIEKRQSVAFWCNPISGHATLYWYQQILGQGPKLLIQFQNNGVVDDSQLPKDRFSAERLKGVDSTLKIQPAKLEDSAVYLCASSVTGHFTYEQYFGPGTRLTVT.

The chain links TRBV7-2 to TRBJ2-5; 10 positions match TRBD2. The CDR3 consists of 12 residues. V was pared by 11 bases and J by 7 bases, with 7 bases of the junction left unmatched. The germline gives CDR1 SGHTA, CDR2 FQGNSA. CDR3 sequence (DNA): TGTGCCCTAAGCGGGAGGGAGGGGACCCAGTACTTC. This codes for CALSGREGTQYF. Full variable domain (outside the CDR3, taken from reference TRBV7-2 and TRBJ2-5): GAGVSQSPSNKVTEKGKDVELRCDPISGHTALYWYRQSLGQGLEFLIYFQGNSAPDKSGLPSDRFSAERTGGSVSTLTIQRTQQEDSAVYLCALSGREGTQYFGPGTRLLVL.

The V call is TRBV28, the J call TRBJ2-1, with TRBD2 as a possible D gene (5 bases). Germline CDR1 reads MDHEN; CDR2 reads SYDVKM. The CDR3 runs to 14 residues. Trimming cost V 3 bases and J 12 bases, with 18 bases left between them. CDR3 nucleotides: TGTGCCAGCAGTTTCCTAGCAGGCACGATAGGGCAGTTCTTC. Protein: CASSFLAGTIGQFF.

The sample holds a few counts of this clone. The chain carries TRBV6-5 and TRBJ2-7; TRBD1 matches 8 bases. V lost 2 bases, J lost 6 bases, and 9 bases stayed unmatched. Germline V gene sequence: CDR1 MNHEY, CDR2 SVGAGI. There are 15 residues in the CDR3. CDR3 region: CASSYAPGQVPEQYF. DNA for the CDR3: TGTGCCAGCAGTTACGCGCCGGGACAGGTCCCCGAGCAGTACTTC.

The J gene is TRBJ1-4, the V gene TRBV6-6; possible D gene TRBD1, 6 bases. V lost 4 bases to trimming and J lost 3 bases, with 9 bases between them. Looked up from germline, CDR1 is MNHNY and CDR2 is SVGAGI (reference sequence). This CDR3 has 14 residues. The DNA of the CDR3 is TGTGCCAGCAGTTCCGGGACATCTAATGAAAAACTGTTTTTT. Its protein product is CASSSGTSNEKLFF.

CDR3 coding DNA: TGTGCCAGCTCGATACAGGGTTATGATCTCTGCACCTTC. Its protein product is CASSIQGYDLCTF. The chain carries TRBV19 and TRBJ1-2; maybe TRBD1 (6 bases). Germline CDR1 is LNHDA and CDR2 is SQIVND (reference sequence). This CDR3 has 13 amino acids. V lost 9 bases and J 13 bases, leaving 24 bases between the germline ends.

This clone has more than one count but fewer than ten. The CDR3 coding sequence is TGTGCCAGCAGCGGAGGTAGGGGCTTCTCCTACGAGCAGTACTTC. Translation gives CASSGGRGFSYEQYF. This chain connects TRBV9 to TRBJ2-7; TRBD1 might be the D (5 bases). Germline assignment: CDR1 SGDLS and CDR2 YYNGEE. V was shortened by 3 bases and J by 0 bases, with 13 bases between the two germline ends. The CDR3 sequence is 15 residues long. Full variable domain (missing parts from reference TRBV9 and TRBJ2-7): DSGVTQTPKHLITATGQRVTLRCSPRSGDLSVYWYQQSLDQGLQFLIQYYNGEERAKGNILERFSAQQFPDLHSELNLSSLELGDSALYFCASSGGRGFSYEQYFGPGTRLTVT.

The CDR3 DNA is TGCAGCGTTCGACAGGGAACGGGGGCTTTCTTT. Translating gives CSVRQGTGAFF. The chain combines TRBV29-1 with TRBJ1-1; the match to TRBD1 covers 7 bases. The trim removed 5 bases at V and 11 bases at J, leaving 8 bases unmatched. The germline gives CDR1 SQVTM, CDR2 ANQGSEA. The CDR3 is 11 residues long.

The genes are TRBV27 and TRBJ2-7; 10 bases align to TRBD2. This CDR3 is 17 amino acids long. After removal of 0 bases from V and 0 bases from J, the junction contained 5 bases not matched to a gene. The germline CDR1 and CDR2 sequences are MNHEY and SMNVEV (reference sequence). The CDR3 protein is CASSLSGLAWSSYEQYF. The CDR3 DNA reads as TGTGCCAGCAGTTTATCGGGACTAGCGTGGAGCTCCTACGAGCAGTACTTC.

V usage is TRBV27 and J usage is TRBJ2-1; D not certain. The length of the CDR3 is 13 residues. Germline CDR1 MNHEY, CDR2 SMNVEV (reference sequence). V was clipped by 6 bases and J by 6 bases, with 12 bases between them. The CDR3 DNA reads as TGTGCCAGCAGGGGTTACTCAAGCAATGAGCAGTTCTTC. Protein sequence: CASRGYSSNEQFF.

This chain connects TRBV2 to TRBJ2-1, with TRBD1 identical over 10 bases. CDR1 is SNHLY, CDR2 FYNNEI, per germline. The junction had 8 bases not matched to a gene; V was cut back by 11 bases and J by 4 bases. The CDR3 is 14 residues long. CDR3 loop: CAPRGDRGYNEQFF. The CDR3 DNA sequence: TGTGCCCCCAGAGGGGACAGGGGTTACAATGAGCAGTTCTTC.

A single count supports this clone. This chain connects TRBV30 to TRBJ2-3; no clear D gene. The CDR3 is made up of 14 amino acids. Trimming shortened V by 3 bases and J by 0 bases, and 10 bases separated the two germline ends. Germline V gene data show CDR1 as GTSNPN and CDR2 as SVGIG (reference sequence). CDR3 residues: CAWSLSPSTDTQYF. The CDR3 DNA sequence: TGTGCCTGGAGCCTTAGTCCTAGCACAGATACGCAGTATTTT. The full variable domain, completed using reference TRBV30 and TRBJ2-3, is SQTIHQWPATLVQPVGSPLSLECTVEGTSNPNLYWYRQAAGRGLQLLFYSVGIGQISSEVPQNLSASRPQDRQFILSSKKLLLSDSGFYLCAWSLSPSTDTQYFGPGTRLTVL.

The V gene is TRBV7-9, the J gene TRBJ1-2, with a weak D call TRBD1 (5 bases). Trimming pared 3 bases from V and 4 bases from J, leaving 12 bases between. This CDR3 region has 14 residues. Per the germline V gene, CDR1 is SEHNR and CDR2 is FQNEAQ (reference sequence). CDR3 region: CASSFGTQGYGYTF. CDR3 in DNA: TGTGCCAGCAGCTTCGGGACCCAGGGCTATGGCTACACCTTC. The full variable domain, its missing parts supplied by reference TRBV7-9 and TRBJ1-2, is DTGVSQNPRHKITKRGQNVTFRCDPISEHNRLYWYRQTLGQGPEFLTYFQNEAQLEKSRLLSDRFSAERPKGSFSTLEIQRTEQGDSAMYLCASSFGTQGYGYTFGSGTRLTVV.

The J gene is TRBJ2-3, the V gene TRBV28, with 7 bases aligning to TRBD2. This CDR3 has 14 amino acids. Unmatched junction bases numbered 7, after V lost 7 bases and J lost 3 bases. Germline V gene data show CDR1 as MDHEN and CDR2 as SYDVKM. CDR3 residues: CASTKAGLTDTQYF. As DNA, the CDR3 is TGTGCCAGCACAAAAGCGGGGCTAACAGATACGCAGTATTTT.

J is TRBJ2-7 and V is TRBV30, with 8 bases aligning to TRBD2. This CDR3 is 13 amino acids long. The J segment lost 2 bases and the V segment lost 5 bases, leaving 5 bases of the junction unmatched. The germline CDR1 and CDR2 sequences are GTSNPN and SVGIG (reference sequence). CDR3 nucleotide sequence: TGTGCCTGGGCCACTAGCGGACCCTACGAGCAGTACTTC. It specifies CAWATSGPYEQYF.

The chain links TRBV5-1 to TRBJ1-2, with TRBD1 matching 9 bases. The CDR3 runs to 13 residues. After removal of 6 bases from V and 8 bases from J, the junction contained 8 bases not matched to a gene. Germline CDR1 and CDR2: SGHRS and YFSETQ. CDR3 coding DNA: TGCGCCAGCACCCCAGGACAGGGGATCGGCTACACCTTC. Translation: CASTPGQGIGYTF. Together with reference TRBV5-1 and TRBJ1-2, the CDR3 gives the full variable domain: KAGVTQTPRYLIKTRGQQVTLSCSPISGHRSVSWYQQTPGQGLQFLFEYFSETQRNKGNFPGRFSGRQFSNSRSEMNVSTLELGDSALYLCASTPGQGIGYTFGSGTRLTVV.

Comments on this clone: Different DNA sequences within this sample yield the same CDR3. V usage is TRBV6-5 and J usage is TRBJ2-3, with 10 bases matching TRBD1. V dropped 2 bases and J dropped 3; count of bases not matched to a gene: 2. This CDR3 region has 15 residues. Per the germline V gene, CDR1 is MNHEY and CDR2 is SVGAGI. The CDR3 reads CASSYRDRGTDTQYF. For the CDR3, the DNA is TGTGCCAGCAGTTACCGGGACAGGGGAACAGATACGCAGTATTTT.

The genes are TRBV7-8 and TRBJ2-1, with a weak D call TRBD2 (6 bases). The V gene's germline CDR1 is SGHVS and CDR2 FQNEAQ. Trimming pared 1 base from V and 12 bases from J, leaving 10 bases between. CDR3 length: 12 residues. CDR3 nucleotides: TGTGCCAGCAGCTTAGACCGGGGGTTGCAGTTCTTC. Its protein is CASSLDRGLQFF.